This T cell receptor beta chain was identified in a study of T cells after yellow fever vaccination. TCRdb redid the calling of the 5' RACE reads with MiXCR, one entry per CDR3 protein. This table holds about 300,000 distinct CDR3 sequences, roughly 7% found once. The material sequenced was PBMCs, taken 35 to 50 days after the first yellow fever vaccination. This receptor was taken from a man in his late teens or twenties who received the YFV17D yellow fever vaccine.

The CDR3 loop reads CASSLAFGSGETQYF. As DNA, the CDR3 is TGCGCCAGCAGCTTGGCTTTTGGGTCAGGAGAGACCCAGTACTTC. The chain carries TRBV5-1 and TRBJ2-5; D gene uncertain. Between the trimmed V and J ends, which lost 0 bases and 4 bases, there was a span of 13 bases. Germline loops: CDR1 SGHRS, CDR2 YFSETQ. The CDR3 has 15 residues.